Listed below are T cell receptor beta chains from one sample, sequenced in a study of shared clonotypes between healthy human individuals. Assay used: immunoSEQ multiplex PCR; TCRdb lists only in-frame clones, some missing. The sample shows around 95,000 clones, 65% to 70% of them seen only once. The sequenced sample consisted of memory CD8+ T cells sorted from blood. Receptor source: a man aged 25 to 40 in good health. CDR3s include the opening cysteine and the closing phenylalanine or tryptophan. The D gene is left open where the match is weak. The size of a clone is reported for some rows only, either as once, few or many, or as a class for expanded clones.

. | TRBJ2-7 | . | TRBV11-2 | TGTGCCAGCAGCTTAGCGGACAGCTCCTACGAGCAGTACTTC | CASSLADSSYEQYF
. | TRBJ1-2 | . | TRBV5-6 | TGTGCCAGCAGCTTGGATCAGGGGTATGGCTACACCTTC | CASSLDQGYGYTF
. | TRBJ1-5 | TRBD1 | TRBV16 | TGTGCCAGCAGCCAATCATGGGGTACAGGGGATCTGCATCAGCCCCAGCATTTT | CASSQSWGTGDLHQPQHF
. | TRBJ1-5 | . | TRBV6-5 | TGTGCCAGCAGTTACTCAACAGAGAGCAATCAGCCCCAGCATTTT | CASSYSTESNQPQHF
. | TRBJ2-7 | TRBD2 | TRBV7-9 | TGTGCCAGCAGCCTTACCGATGGGTTCACTAGCGGGACGACCTACGAGCAGTACTTC | CASSLTDGFTSGTTYEQYF
few | TRBJ2-1 | . | TRBV4-3 | TGCGCCAGCAGCCATCCCGACAGCTCCTACAATGAGCAGTTCTTC | CASSHPDSSYNEQFF
. | TRBJ1-2 | . | TRBV11-3 | TGTGCCAGCAGCTCCGTGGGGGGCAGGGGAGGGTATGGCTACACCTTC | CASSSVGGRGGYGYTF
. | TRBJ2-2 | . | TRBV5-1 | TGCGCCAGCAGCGTACAGGGTACCGGGGAGCTGTTTTTT | CASSVQGTGELFF
. | TRBJ1-1 | . | TRBV6-6 | TGTGCCAGCAGTTACTATGGAGGGGGTGAAGCTTTCTTT | CASSYYGGGEAFF
once | TRBJ2-2 | TRBD1 | TRBV7-6 | TGTGCCAGCAGCTGGGAACAGGGGACCACCGGGGAGCTGTTTTTT | CASSWEQGTTGELFF
few | TRBJ2-7 | TRBD1 | TRBV19 | TGTGCCACCCGACAGGGACGGTACGAGCAGTACTTC | CATRQGRYEQYF
. | TRBJ2-4 | . | TRBV6-1 | TGTGCCAGCACCGAATCACAGGGTACCCTAAACATTCAGTACTTC | CASTESQGTLNIQYF
once | TRBJ1-2 | . | TRBV11-1 | TGTGCCAGCAGCTTAGGAGCAGGGGACTATGGCTACACCTTC | CASSLGAGDYGYTF
. | TRBJ1-1 | . | TRBV28 | TGTGCCACTCCGGACAAGTCTGAAGCTTTCTTT | CATPDKSEAFF
. | TRBJ2-1 | . | TRBV28 | TGTGCCAGCAGTTCCCCCTTGGGGGGCTCCTACAATGAGCAGTTCTTC | CASSSPLGGSYNEQFF
. | TRBJ1-1 | . | TRBV6-5 | TGTGCCAGCAGTTACGCACTAGGGGACACTGAAGCTTTCTTT | CASSYALGDTEAFF
. | TRBJ2-2 | TRBD2 | TRBV7-2 | TGTGCCAGCAGCTTCCCCAGCGGGGAGGCCGCGAACACCGGGGAGCTGTTTTTT | CASSFPSGEAANTGELFF
. | TRBJ2-2 | . | TRBV6-1 | TGTGCCAGCAGTCTCGGGGAGCTGTTTTTT | CASSLGELFF
. | TRBJ2-7 | . | TRBV27 | TGTGCCAGCAGCCGACACCGGGTGTCGGATCGCGAGCAGTACTTC | CASSRHRVSDREQYF
. | TRBJ2-1 | TRBD2 | TRBV7-8 | TGTGCCAGCACCCGACAACTAGCGACGAGAAACGATGAGCAGTTCTTC | CASTRQLATRNDEQFF
. | TRBJ2-7 | . | TRBV28 | TGTGCCAGCAGTCAGTTGGTCAACGAGCAGTACTTC | CASSQLVNEQYF
. | TRBJ2-6 | . | TRBV27 | TGTGCCAGCAGTTCTACAGGGACTCCTGGGGCCAACGTCCTGACTTTC | CASSSTGTPGANVLTF
once | TRBJ2-7 | TRBD2 | TRBV29-1 | TGCAGCGTTGGAGGGACTAGCGGGAGCTACGAGCAGTACTTC | CSVGGTSGSYEQYF
. | TRBJ2-2 | TRBD1 | TRBV6-5 | TGTGCCAGCAGGTTGGGGACAGGGAATTCCGGGGAGCTGTTTTTT | CASRLGTGNSGELFF
. | TRBJ2-1 | . | TRBV6-4 | TGTGCCAGCAGTGACTCGGTAAACAATGAGCAGTTCTTC | CASSDSVNNEQFF
medium-sized | TRBJ2-1 | . | TRBV27 | TGTGCCAGCAGCCCTACTAGTCTGGGCGACAGTGGGAATGAGCAGTTCTTC | CASSPTSLGDSGNEQFF
. | TRBJ2-1 | . | TRBV7-9 | TGTGCCAGCAGCGCCAGACAGTTCAATGAGCAGTTCTTC | CASSARQFNEQFF
many | TRBJ2-7 | . | TRBV28 | TGTGCCAGCTTGGGCCGGGTTTCTTACGAGCAGTACTTC | CASLGRVSYEQYF
few | TRBJ2-7 | TRBD2 | TRBV7-9 | TGTGCCAGCAGCCTTCGGACTAGCGGGGCCTCCTACGAGCAGTACTTC | CASSLRTSGASYEQYF
. | TRBJ2-3 | . | TRBV2 | TGTGCCAGCAGTGGGACTTGGCAAACAGATACGCAGTATTTT | CASSGTWQTDTQYF
. | TRBJ1-5 | . | TRBV5-4 | TGTGCCAGCAGTCCAAGGGGGGATGGATGCAATCAGCCCCAGCATTTT | CASSPRGDGCNQPQHF
. | TRBJ1-1 | TRBD1 | TRBV7-9 | TGTGCCAGCAGCTCGACAGGGGGCAGGAACACTGAAGCTTTCTTT | CASSSTGGRNTEAFF
. | TRBJ2-7 | TRBD2 | TRBV5-1 | TGCGCCAGCAGCCCAGGACTAGCGGGAACCTACGAGCAGTACTTC | CASSPGLAGTYEQYF
. | TRBJ1-4 | TRBD1 | TRBV5-1 | TGCGCCAGCACCAGGGGGTCTAATGAAAAACTGTTTTTT | CASTRGSNEKLFF
. | TRBJ2-1 | TRBD2 | TRBV7-6 | TGTGCCAGCAGCCCCCGAGGACTAGCGGCCATAAGCTACAATGAGCAGTTCTTC | CASSPRGLAAISYNEQFF
. | TRBJ2-1 | . | TRBV7-9 | TGTGCCAGCAGCCTAGGAGCCAGGAGTTGGTTCTTC | CASSLGARSWFF
. | TRBJ2-2 | . | TRBV2 | TGTGCCAGCAGTCTAGGGGGTAACACCGGGGAGCTGTTTTTT | CASSLGGNTGELFF
. | TRBJ2-1 | TRBD2 | TRBV15 | TGTGCCACCAGCAGAGGGGAGGGGTTCCCGGGCAATGAGCAGTTCTTC | CATSRGEGFPGNEQFF
. | TRBJ2-7 | TRBD1 | TRBV15 | TGTGCCACCAGCAGAGATATTGGACAGGGGGCCTACGAGCAGTACTTC | CATSRDIGQGAYEQYF
. | TRBJ1-1 | . | TRBV7-9 | TGTGCCAGCAGCTTAGTGTGGGAGAACACTGAAGCTTTCTTT | CASSLVWENTEAFF
. | TRBJ2-1 | . | TRBV7-8 | TGTGCCAGCAGCTTCTTGACAGGCTACAATGAGCAGTTCTTC | CASSFLTGYNEQFF
. | TRBJ2-7 | TRBD1 | TRBV10-3 | TGTGCCATCAGTGGGGACAGAGACTCCTACGAGCAGTACTTC | CAISGDRDSYEQYF
. | TRBJ2-2 | . | TRBV27 | TGTGCCAGCAGTTTATTACTAGGGGGGGGAACCGGGGAGCTGTTTTTT | CASSLLLGGGTGELFF
. | TRBJ1-5 | . | TRBV28 | TGTGCCAGCAGTTTGCGGGTCCGCAGCAATCAGCCCCAGCATTTT | CASSLRVRSNQPQHF
. | TRBJ2-3 | . | TRBV7-6 | TGTGCCAGCCGGGGGCCCCCTCCGGTGGCGGGTGGGCAGAGCCACACAGATACGCAGTATTTT | CASRGPPPVAGGQSHTDTQYF
. | TRBJ1-1 | . | TRBV10-3 | TGTGCCATCAGTGAGTCAGCGGGCAACACTGAAGCTTTCTTT | CAISESAGNTEAFF
. | TRBJ2-1 | TRBD1 | TRBV6-4 | TGTGCCAGCAGCCGCGGCGGACAGGGACACAATGAGCAGTTCTTC | CASSRGGQGHNEQFF
once | TRBJ2-1 | TRBD1 | TRBV4-1 | TGCGCCAGCAGCCGGGGACAGGGGAACGAATATGAGCAGTTCTTC | CASSRGQGNEYEQFF
. | TRBJ2-1 | . | TRBV14 | TGTGCCAGCAGTCAAGGGACCTTTTCGGACAATGAGCAGTTCTTC | CASSQGTFSDNEQFF
. | TRBJ2-3 | TRBD1 | TRBV18 | TGTGCCAGCTCACGGGACAGGGAGGCCACAGATACGCAGTATTTT | CASSRDREATDTQYF
few | TRBJ1-1 | . | TRBV10-3 | TGTGCCATCACCCTAGGGCCTATGAACACTGAAGCTTTCTTT | CAITLGPMNTEAFF